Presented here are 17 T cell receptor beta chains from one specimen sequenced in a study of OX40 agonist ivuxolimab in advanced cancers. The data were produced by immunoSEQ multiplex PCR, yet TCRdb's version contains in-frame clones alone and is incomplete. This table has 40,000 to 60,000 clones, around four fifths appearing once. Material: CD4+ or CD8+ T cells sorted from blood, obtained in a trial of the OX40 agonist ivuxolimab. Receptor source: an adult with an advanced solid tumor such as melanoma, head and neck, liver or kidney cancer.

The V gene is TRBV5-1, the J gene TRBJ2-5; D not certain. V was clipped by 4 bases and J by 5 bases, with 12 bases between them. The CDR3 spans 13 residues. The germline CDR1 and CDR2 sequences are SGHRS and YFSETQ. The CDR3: CASSLGSRETQYF. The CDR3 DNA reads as TGCGCCAGCAGCCTCGGGTCGCGGGAGACCCAGTACTTC.

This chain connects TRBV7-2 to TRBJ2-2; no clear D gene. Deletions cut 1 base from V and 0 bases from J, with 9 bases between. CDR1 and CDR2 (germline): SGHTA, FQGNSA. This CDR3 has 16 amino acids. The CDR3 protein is CASSLEGPANTGELFF. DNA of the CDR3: TGTGCCAGCAGCTTAGAAGGGCCCGCGAACACCGGGGAGCTGTTTTTT.

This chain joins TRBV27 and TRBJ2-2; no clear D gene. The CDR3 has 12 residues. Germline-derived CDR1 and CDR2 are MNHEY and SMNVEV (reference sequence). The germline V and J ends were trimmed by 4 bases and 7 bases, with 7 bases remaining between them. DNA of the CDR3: TGTGCCAGCAGTTATCGTAGCGGGGAGCTGTTTTTT. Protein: CASSYRSGELFF.

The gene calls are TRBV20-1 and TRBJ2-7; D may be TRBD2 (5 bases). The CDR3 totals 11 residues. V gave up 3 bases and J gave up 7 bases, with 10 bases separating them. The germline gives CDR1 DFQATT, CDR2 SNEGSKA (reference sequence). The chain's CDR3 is CSARGGGEQYF. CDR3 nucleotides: TGCAGTGCTAGGGGCGGAGGAGAGCAGTACTTC.

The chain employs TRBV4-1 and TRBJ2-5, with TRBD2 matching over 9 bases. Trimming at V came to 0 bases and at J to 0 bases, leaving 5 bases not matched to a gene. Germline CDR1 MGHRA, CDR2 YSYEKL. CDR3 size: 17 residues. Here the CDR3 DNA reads TGCGCCAGCAGCCAAGATCGCGGCGGGAGGGACCAAGAGACCCAGTACTTC. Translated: CASSQDRGGRDQETQYF.

The DNA of the CDR3 is TGTGCCAGCAGTTACTCTAGGACAGGGGTCGAGCAGTACTTC. Translation: CASSYSRTGVEQYF. The rearrangement links TRBV6-5 to TRBJ2-7, with TRBD1 matching 9 bases. Trimming took 0 bases from V and 6 from J; bases not matched to a gene: 3. This CDR3 has 14 residues. Germline-derived CDR1 and CDR2 are MNHEY and SVGAGI.

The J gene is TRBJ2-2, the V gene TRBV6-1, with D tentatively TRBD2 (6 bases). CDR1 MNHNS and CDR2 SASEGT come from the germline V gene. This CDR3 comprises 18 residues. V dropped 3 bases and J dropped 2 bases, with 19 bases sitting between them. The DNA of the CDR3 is TGTGCCAGCAGTGACCCAACTAGCCAAGTCTTAAACACCGGGGAGCTGTTTTTT. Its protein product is CASSDPTSQVLNTGELFF.

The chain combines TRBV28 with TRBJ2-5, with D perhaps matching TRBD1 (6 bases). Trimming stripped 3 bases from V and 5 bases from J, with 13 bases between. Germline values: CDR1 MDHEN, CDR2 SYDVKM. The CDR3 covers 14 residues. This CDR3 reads CASSLGRGYETQYF. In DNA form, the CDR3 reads TGTGCCAGCAGTTTGGGCAGGGGATACGAGACCCAGTACTTC. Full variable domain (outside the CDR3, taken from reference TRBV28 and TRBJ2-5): DVKVTQSSRYLVKRTGEKVFLECVQDMDHENMFWYRQDPGLGLRLIYFSYDVKMKEKGDIPEGYSVSREKKERFSLILESASTNQTSMYLCASSLGRGYETQYFGPGTRLLVL.

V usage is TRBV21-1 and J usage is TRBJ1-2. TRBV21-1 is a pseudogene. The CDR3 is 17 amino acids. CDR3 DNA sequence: TGTGCCAGCAGCGGGGGGGTTCAGAGGACGGTACGTGATGGCTACACCTTC. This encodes CASSGGVQRTVRDGYTF.

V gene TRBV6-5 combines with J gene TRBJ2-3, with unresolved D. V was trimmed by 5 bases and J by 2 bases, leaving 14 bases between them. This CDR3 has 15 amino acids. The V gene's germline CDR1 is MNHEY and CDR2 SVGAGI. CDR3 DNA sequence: TGTGCCAGCAGTCGAGGACCGGAATACACAGATACGCAGTATTTT. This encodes CASSRGPEYTDTQYF.

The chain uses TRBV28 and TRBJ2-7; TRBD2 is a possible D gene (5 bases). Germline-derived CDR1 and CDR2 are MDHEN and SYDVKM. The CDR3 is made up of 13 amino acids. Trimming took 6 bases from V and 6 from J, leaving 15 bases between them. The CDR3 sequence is CASSPGTWGEQYF. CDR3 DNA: TGTGCCAGCAGCCCGGGAACCTGGGGCGAGCAGTACTTC.

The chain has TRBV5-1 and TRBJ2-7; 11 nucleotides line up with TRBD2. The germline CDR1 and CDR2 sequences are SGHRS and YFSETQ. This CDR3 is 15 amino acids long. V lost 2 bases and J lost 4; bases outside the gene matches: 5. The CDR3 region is CASSLTSGSWYEQYF. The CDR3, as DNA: TGCGCCAGCAGCTTAACTAGCGGGAGTTGGTACGAGCAGTACTTC.

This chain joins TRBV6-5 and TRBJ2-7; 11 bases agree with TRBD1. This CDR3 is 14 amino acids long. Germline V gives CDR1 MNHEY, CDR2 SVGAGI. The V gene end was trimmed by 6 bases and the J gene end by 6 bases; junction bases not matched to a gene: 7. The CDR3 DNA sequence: TGTGCCAGCAGCCTCGGACAGGGGGCGAGCGAGCAGTACTTC. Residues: CASSLGQGASEQYF.

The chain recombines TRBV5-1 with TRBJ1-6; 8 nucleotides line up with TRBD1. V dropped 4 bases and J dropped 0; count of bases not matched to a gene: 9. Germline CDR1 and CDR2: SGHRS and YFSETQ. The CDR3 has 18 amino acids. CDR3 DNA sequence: TGCGCCAGCAGCCCCGGACAGGGCCCTGGCTCCTATAATTCACCCCTCCACTTT. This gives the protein CASSPGQGPGSYNSPLHF.

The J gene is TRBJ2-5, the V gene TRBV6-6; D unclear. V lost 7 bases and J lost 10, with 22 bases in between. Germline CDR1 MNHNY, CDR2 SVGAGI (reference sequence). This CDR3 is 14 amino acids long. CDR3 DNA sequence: TGTGCCAGCATGTTGGTCCCCCAGGCAAGCGACCAGTACTTC. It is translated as CASMLVPQASDQYF.

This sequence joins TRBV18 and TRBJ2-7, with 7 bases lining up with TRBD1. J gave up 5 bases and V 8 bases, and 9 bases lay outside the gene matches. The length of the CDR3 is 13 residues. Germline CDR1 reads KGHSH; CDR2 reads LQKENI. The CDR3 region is CASTDREMDEQYF. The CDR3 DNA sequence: TGTGCCAGCACAGACAGGGAAATGGACGAGCAGTACTTC. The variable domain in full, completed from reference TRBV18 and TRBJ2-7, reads NAGVMQNPRHLVRRRGQEARLRCSPMKGHSHVYWYRQLPEEGLKFMVYLQKENIIDESGMPKERFSAEFPKEGPSILRIQQVVRGDSAAYFCASTDREMDEQYFGPGTRLTVT.

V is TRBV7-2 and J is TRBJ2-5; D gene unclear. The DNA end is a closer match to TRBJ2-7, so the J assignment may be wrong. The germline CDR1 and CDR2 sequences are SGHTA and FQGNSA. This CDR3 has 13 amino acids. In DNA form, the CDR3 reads TGTGCCAGCAGCTTCGGATTCTCCTACGAGCAGTACTTC. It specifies CASSFGFSYEQYF.